This T cell receptor beta chain appears in the sequencing data of a study of response to subunit inactivated influenza vaccine. Findings and limits, study-wide: The authors suggested that few new T cells are recruited per seasonal influenza vaccination.

The germline V and J ends were trimmed by 7 bases and 8 bases, with 14 bases remaining between them. Germline V gives CDR1 SQVTM, CDR2 ANQGSEA. The CDR3 consists of 11 residues. TCRdb processed the RT-PCR reads anew with MiXCR; each CDR3 protein has one entry. The sample yields 500,000 to 600,000 distinct CDR3 sequences, around 15% seen once. About this clonotype: What it binds is not known.

V and J are TRBV29-1 and TRBJ1-2; possibly TRBD1 for D (5 bases). This sequence was found in a man aged 50 to 59 who received an inactivated influenza vaccine. Sample: PBMCs from blood, taken 11 to 12 days after vaccination. The CDR3 is CSGGLGGGYTF. The CDR3 nucleotides read TGCAGCGGGGGCCTGGGTGGGGGCTACACCTTC.